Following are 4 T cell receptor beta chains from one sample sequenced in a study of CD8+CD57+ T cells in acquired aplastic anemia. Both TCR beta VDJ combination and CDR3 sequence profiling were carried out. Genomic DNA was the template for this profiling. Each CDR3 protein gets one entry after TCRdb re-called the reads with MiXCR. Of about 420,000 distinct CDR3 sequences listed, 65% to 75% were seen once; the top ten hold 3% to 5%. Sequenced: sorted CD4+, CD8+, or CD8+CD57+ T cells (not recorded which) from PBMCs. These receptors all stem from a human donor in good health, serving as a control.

The DNA of the CDR3 is TGTGCCAGCAGCTTAGAAAGGAGGGGCACTGAAGCTTTCTTT. Its protein product is CASSLERRGTEAFF. The chain links TRBV7-9 to TRBJ1-1, with TRBD1 as a possible D gene (5 bases). Germline assignment: CDR1 SEHNR and CDR2 FQNEAQ (reference sequence). The CDR3 consists of 14 residues. V lost 1 base to trimming and J lost 4 bases, with 10 bases between them.

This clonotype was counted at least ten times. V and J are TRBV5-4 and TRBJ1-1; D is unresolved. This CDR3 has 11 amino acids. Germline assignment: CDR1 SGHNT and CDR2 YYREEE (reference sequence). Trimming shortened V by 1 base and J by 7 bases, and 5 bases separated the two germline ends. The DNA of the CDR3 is TGTGCCAGCAGCTTGAAAGATGAAGCTTTCTTT. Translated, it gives CASSLKDEAFF.

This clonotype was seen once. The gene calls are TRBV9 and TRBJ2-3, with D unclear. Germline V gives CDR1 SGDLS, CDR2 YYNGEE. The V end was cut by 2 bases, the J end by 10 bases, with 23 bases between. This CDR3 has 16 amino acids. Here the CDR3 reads CASSVSFTDTKYSQYF. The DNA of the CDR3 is TGTGCCAGCAGCGTGAGCTTCACAGATACGAAGTATTCGCAGTATTTT.

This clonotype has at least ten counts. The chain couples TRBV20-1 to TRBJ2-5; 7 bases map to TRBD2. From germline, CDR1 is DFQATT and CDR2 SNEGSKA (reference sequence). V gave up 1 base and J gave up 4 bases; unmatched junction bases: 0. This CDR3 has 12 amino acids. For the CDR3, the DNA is TGCAGTGCTAGAGCGGGGGGAGAGACCCAGTACTTC. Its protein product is CSARAGGETQYF.